This is a list of T cell receptor beta chains from one sample in a study of regulatory T cells in long-lasting Graves disease. One entry per CDR3 protein, called by TCRdb with MiXCR from the multiplex PCR reads. The sample contains about 540,000 distinct CDR3 sequences, 13% of which appear only once. This sample also appeared in a second study, on T cells in Graves' hyperthyroidism and ophthalmopathy.

The sample here was peripheral blood mononuclear cells (PBMCs), taken at new diagnosis, from a patient treated with antithyroid drugs. The receptors shown here come from a man between 25 and 39 years old with Graves disease. Both conserved end residues are part of each CDR3. The D gene is left open where the match is weak. Not every row has a clone size; where given, it reads once, few, many or a size class.

TRBV6-1	.	TRBJ2-4	few	TGTGCCAGCAGCGACGCGTGGGCCGCTAGCATCAAAAACATTCAGTACTTC	CASSDAWAASIKNIQYF
TRBV28	.	TRBJ1-4	.	TGTGCCAGCAGTTCCACAGTTCAGGGCCTTAATGAAAAACTGTTTTTT	CASSSTVQGLNEKLFF
TRBV6-4	.	TRBJ2-5	.	TGTGCCAGCAGTTACGGGCGGACCCAAGAGACCCAGTACTTC	CASSYGRTQETQYF
TRBV6-5	TRBD2	TRBJ2-1	many	TGTGCCAGCAGTTCCATAGCGGGAGGCCCCTACAATGAGCAGTTCTTC	CASSSIAGGPYNEQFF
TRBV29-1	.	TRBJ2-3	.	TGCAGCGTTGTCGGGACCTCCGGGGATACGCAGTATTTT	CSVVGTSGDTQYF
TRBV20-1	TRBD2	TRBJ2-5	.	TGCAGTGCTAGAGGGGAGGGCCGGGAGACCCAGTACTTC	CSARGEGRETQYF
TRBV12-3/TRBV12-4	TRBD2	TRBJ2-1	few	TGTGCCAGCAGCACGACTAGCCATGAGCAGTTCTTC	CASSTTSHEQFF
TRBV11-1	TRBD1	TRBJ1-4	many	TGTGCCAGCAGCCAAAAACGACAGGGGACTGAAAAACTGTTTTTT	CASSQKRQGTEKLFF
TRBV19	TRBD2	TRBJ2-3	few	TGTGCCAGTAGCTACCTGGGACTAGCCGCAGATACGCAGTATTTT	CASSYLGLAADTQYF
TRBV11-3	TRBD2	TRBJ2-1	few	TGTGCCAGCAGCTTAGTAAGCGGGAGGGCGGGCAATGAGCAGTTCTTC	CASSLVSGRAGNEQFF
TRBV12-3/TRBV12-4	.	TRBJ1-5	many	TGTGCCAGCAGACGGAATAGCAATCAGCCCCAGCATTTT	CASRRNSNQPQHF
TRBV6-1	.	TRBJ1-2	many	TGTGCCAGCAGCCCGGACAGTTATGGCTACACCTTC	CASSPDSYGYTF
TRBV20-1	.	TRBJ2-3	.	TGCAGTGGCGGGACCCCTCCGGATACGCAGTATTTT	CSGGTPPDTQYF
TRBV20-1	.	TRBJ1-1	many	TGCAGTGCCCCTCTCCCGACTGAAGCTTTCTTT	CSAPLPTEAFF
TRBV11-2	TRBD1	TRBJ1-1	many	TGTGCCAGCAGCTTAGTCCCCAGGGGGCGTGGGACTGAAGCTTTCTTT	CASSLVPRGRGTEAFF
TRBV19	TRBD2	TRBJ2-3	.	TGTGCCAGTAGTATACGAGCGGGAAGCACAGATACGCAGTATTTT	CASSIRAGSTDTQYF
TRBV20-1	.	TRBJ2-5	many	TGCAGTGCTAGTGCGGGACCCGGGGAAGAGACCCAGTACTTC	CSASAGPGEETQYF
TRBV5-1	TRBD2	TRBJ2-7	many	TGCGCCAGCAGCTTATCAAGGACTAGAGCCGAGCAGTACTTC	CASSLSRTRAEQYF
TRBV10-3	TRBD1	TRBJ2-3	.	TGTGCCATCACCCCGGGACAGGGTGATACAGATACGCAGTATTTT	CAITPGQGDTDTQYF
TRBV3-1	.	TRBJ2-1	once	TGTGCCAGCAGCCAAGACTCTTACGTACAGGGCCAGTTCTTC	CASSQDSYVQGQFF